The T cell receptor beta chain under discussion was sequenced for a study of cytomegalovirus exposure and HLA in healthy donors. The overall study: Drawn from HLA-typed donors, 83 million or so unique TCRs were held in an early data release. Study-wide findings and caveats: 87-base-pair reads could not separate some V segments, including TRBV6-2 and TRBV6-3. Many donors carried some public TCRs, although rarity characterized most TCR sequences. For most TCR beta V segments, an earlier analysis put the productive rate at about 90% or about 30% of the time.

Both 60 Vbeta primers and 13 Jbeta primers went into the PCR. The table came from immunoSEQ multiplex PCR; TCRdb's copy has only in-frame clones and leaves some out. The sample comprises about 120,000 clones, around 68% of which are singletons, and about 9.9% rests with the top ten. This CDR3 is built from 18 residues. Germline V lookup: CDR1 SGHTA, CDR2 FQGNSA. With V trimmed by 1 base and J by 4 bases, 7 bases remained unmatched. This clone was counted only a few times. Its cognate antigen is unknown. The chain links TRBV7-2 to TRBJ2-2; TRBD2 aligns across 12 bases. Specimen: PBMCs. The origin of this receptor is a woman aged 50 to 65 in good health and CMV-seropositive. This CDR3 is CASSLVPLAGGFTGELFF. In DNA form, the CDR3 reads TGTGCCAGCAGCTTAGTTCCCCTAGCGGGGGGGTTCACCGGGGAGCTGTTTTTT.